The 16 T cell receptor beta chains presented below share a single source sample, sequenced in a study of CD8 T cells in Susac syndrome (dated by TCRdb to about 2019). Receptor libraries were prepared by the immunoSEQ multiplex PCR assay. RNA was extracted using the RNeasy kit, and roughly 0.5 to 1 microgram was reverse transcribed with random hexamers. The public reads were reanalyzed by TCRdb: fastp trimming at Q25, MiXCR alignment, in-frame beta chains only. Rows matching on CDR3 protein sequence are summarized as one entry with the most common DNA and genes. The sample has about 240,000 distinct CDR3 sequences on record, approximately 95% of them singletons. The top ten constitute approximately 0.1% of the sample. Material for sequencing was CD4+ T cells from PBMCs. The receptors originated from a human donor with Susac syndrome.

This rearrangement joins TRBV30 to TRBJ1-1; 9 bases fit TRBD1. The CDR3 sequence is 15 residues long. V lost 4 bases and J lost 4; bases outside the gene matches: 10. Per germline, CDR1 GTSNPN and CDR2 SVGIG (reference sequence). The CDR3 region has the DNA TGTGCCTGGACCTTTCCAGGACAGGGGACCACTGAAGCTTTCTTT. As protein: CAWTFPGQGTTEAFF.

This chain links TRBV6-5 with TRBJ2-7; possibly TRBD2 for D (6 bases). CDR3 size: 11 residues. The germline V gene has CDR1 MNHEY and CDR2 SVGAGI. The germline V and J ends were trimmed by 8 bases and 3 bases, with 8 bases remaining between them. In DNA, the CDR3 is TGTGCCAGCGGACTAATCTACGAGCAGTACTTC. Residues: CASGLIYEQYF.

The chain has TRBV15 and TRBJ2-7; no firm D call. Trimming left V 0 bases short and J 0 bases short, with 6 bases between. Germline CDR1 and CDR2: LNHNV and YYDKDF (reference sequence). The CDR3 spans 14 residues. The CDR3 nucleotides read TGTGCCACCAGCAGAGATTTACCCTCCTACGAGCAGTACTTC. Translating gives CATSRDLPSYEQYF.

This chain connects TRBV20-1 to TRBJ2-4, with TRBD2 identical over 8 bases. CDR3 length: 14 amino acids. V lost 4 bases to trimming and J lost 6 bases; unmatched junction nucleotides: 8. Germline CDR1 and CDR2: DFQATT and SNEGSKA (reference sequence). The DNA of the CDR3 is TGCAGTGCTACGCTTACGGCGGGGGGAAACATTCAGTACTTC. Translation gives CSATLTAGGNIQYF.

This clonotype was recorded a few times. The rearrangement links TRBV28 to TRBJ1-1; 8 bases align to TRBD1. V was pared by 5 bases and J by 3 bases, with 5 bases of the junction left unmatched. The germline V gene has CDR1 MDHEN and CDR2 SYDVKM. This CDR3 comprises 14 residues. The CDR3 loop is CASSLDRGDTEAFF. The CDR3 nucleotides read TGTGCCAGCAGTCTCGACAGGGGCGACACTGAAGCTTTCTTT. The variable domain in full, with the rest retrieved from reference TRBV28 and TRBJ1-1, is DVKVTQSSRYLVKRTGEKVFLECVQDMDHENMFWYRQDPGLGLRLIYFSYDVKMKEKGDIPEGYSVSREKKERFSLILESASTNQTSMYLCASSLDRGDTEAFFGQGTRLTVV.

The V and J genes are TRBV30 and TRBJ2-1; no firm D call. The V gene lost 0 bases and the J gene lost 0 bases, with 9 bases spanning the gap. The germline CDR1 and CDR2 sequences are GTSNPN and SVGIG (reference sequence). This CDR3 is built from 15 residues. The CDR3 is CAWSVLVVSYNEQFF. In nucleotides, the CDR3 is TGTGCCTGGAGTGTTCTAGTGGTCTCCTACAATGAGCAGTTCTTC. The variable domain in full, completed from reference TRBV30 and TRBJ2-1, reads SQTIHQWPATLVQPVGSPLSLECTVEGTSNPNLYWYRQAAGRGLQLLFYSVGIGQISSEVPQNLSASRPQDRQFILSSKKLLLSDSGFYLCAWSVLVVSYNEQFFGPGTRLTVL.

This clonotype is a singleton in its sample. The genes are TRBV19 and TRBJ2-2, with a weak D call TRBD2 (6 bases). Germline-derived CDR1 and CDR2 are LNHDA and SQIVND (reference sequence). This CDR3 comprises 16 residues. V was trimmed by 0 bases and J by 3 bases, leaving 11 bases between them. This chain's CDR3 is CASSIELASYTGELFF. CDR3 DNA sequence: TGTGCCAGTAGTATAGAGCTAGCGTCGTACACCGGGGAGCTGTTTTTT. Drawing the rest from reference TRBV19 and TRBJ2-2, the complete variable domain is DGGITQSPKYLFRKEGQNVTLSCEQNLNHDAMYWYRQDPGQGLRLIYYSQIVNDFQKGDIAEGYSVSREKKESFPLTVTSAQKNPTAFYLCASSIELASYTGELFFGEGSRLTVL.

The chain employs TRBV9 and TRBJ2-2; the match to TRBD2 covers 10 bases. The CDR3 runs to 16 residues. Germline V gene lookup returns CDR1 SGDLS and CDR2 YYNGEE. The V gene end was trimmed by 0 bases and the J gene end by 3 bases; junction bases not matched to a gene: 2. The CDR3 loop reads CASSVDSGRHTGELFF. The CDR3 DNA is TGTGCCAGCAGCGTAGATAGCGGGAGGCACACCGGGGAGCTGTTTTTT.

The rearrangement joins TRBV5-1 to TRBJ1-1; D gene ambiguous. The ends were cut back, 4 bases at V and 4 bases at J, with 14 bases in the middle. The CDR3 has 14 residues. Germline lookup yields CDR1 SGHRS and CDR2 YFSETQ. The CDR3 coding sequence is TGCGCCAGCAGCCGAGACCCATCGGGCACTGAAGCTTTCTTT. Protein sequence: CASSRDPSGTEAFF.

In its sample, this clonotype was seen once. DNA for the CDR3: TGTGCCAGTAGCCACGGGCAGGAGGACAATGAGCAGTTCTTC. Translating it yields CASSHGQEDNEQFF. The chain uses TRBV19 and TRBJ2-1; D is possibly TRBD2 (5 bases). The germline CDR1 and CDR2 sequences are LNHDA and SQIVND (reference sequence). Trimming stripped 6 bases from V and 5 bases from J, with 14 bases between. This CDR3 has 14 residues.

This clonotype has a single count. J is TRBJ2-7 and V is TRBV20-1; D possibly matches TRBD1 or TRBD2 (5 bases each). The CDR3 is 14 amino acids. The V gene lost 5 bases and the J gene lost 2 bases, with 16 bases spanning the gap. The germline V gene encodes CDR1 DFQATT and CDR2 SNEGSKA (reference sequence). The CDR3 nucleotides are TGCAGTGCTCGCCGGGACGGGAATCCCTACGAGCAGTACTTC. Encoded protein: CSARRDGNPYEQYF.

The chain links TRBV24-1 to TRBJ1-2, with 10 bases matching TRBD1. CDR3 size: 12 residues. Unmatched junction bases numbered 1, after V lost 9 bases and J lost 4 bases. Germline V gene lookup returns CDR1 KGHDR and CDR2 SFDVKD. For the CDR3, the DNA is TGTGCCACCGGACAGGGGGGCTATGGCTACACCTTC. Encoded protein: CATGQGGYGYTF.

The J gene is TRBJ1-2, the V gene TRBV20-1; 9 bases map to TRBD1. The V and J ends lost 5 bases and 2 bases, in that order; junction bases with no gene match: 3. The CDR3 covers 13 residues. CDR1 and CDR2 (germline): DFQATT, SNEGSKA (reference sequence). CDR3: CSAGTGGNYGYTF. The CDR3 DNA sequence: TGCAGTGCTGGAACAGGGGGCAACTATGGCTACACCTTC.

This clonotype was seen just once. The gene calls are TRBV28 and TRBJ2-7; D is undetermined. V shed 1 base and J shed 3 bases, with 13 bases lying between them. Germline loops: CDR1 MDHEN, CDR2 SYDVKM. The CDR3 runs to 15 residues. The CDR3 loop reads CASSLYPSLNYEQYF. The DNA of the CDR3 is TGTGCCAGCAGTTTATACCCCTCCCTTAACTACGAGCAGTACTTC.

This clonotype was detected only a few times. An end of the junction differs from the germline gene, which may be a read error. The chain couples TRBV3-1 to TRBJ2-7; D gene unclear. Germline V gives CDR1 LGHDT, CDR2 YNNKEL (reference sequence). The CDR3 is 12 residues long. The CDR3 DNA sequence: TGTGCCAGCAGTCAAGGGCCCTACGAGCAGTACTTC. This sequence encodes CASSQGPYEQYF.

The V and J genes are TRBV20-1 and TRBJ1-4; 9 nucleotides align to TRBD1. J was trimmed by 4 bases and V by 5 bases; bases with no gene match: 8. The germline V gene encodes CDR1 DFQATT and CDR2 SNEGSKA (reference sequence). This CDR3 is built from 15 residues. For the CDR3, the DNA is TGCAGTGCTTGGACAGGGGCGACGATTAATGAAAAACTGTTTTTT. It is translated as CSAWTGATINEKLFF.